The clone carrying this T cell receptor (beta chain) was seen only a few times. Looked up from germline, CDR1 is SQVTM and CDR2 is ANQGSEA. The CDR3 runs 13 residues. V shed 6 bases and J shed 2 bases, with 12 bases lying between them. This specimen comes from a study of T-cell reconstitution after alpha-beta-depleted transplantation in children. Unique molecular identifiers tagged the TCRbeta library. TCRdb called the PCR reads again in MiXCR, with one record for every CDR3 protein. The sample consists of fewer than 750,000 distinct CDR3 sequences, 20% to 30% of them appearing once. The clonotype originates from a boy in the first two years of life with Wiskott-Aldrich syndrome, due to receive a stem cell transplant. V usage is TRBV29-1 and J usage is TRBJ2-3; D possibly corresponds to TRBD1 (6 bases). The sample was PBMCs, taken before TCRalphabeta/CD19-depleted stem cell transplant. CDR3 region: CSVSRDITDTQYF. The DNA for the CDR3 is TGCAGCGTGAGCCGGGACATCACAGATACGCAGTATTTT.